Below are 30 T cell receptor beta chains sequenced from a single sample in a study of shared clonotypes between healthy human individuals. TCRdb keeps only in-frame clones here, not all; method: immunoSEQ multiplex PCR. The profile shows over 850,000 clones, around 82% of them singletons. Material: memory CD4+ T cells from PBMCs. Subset noted: CD45RA-negative fraction. These receptors all come from a man aged 18 to 30 in good health. Some clones in this sample may be carry-over from other donors' samples.

The chain is built from TRBV7-3 and TRBJ2-1, with 11 positions matching TRBD2. The CDR3 is made up of 17 amino acids. Trimming removed 2 bases from V and 10 bases from J; junction bases left unmatched: 13. The germline V gene has CDR1 SGHTA and CDR2 FQGTGA. The CDR3 is CASSLLSTSGRHFEQFF. DNA of the CDR3: TGTGCCAGCAGCTTATTGAGTACTAGCGGGAGACATTTCGAGCAGTTCTTC.

This clone was recorded at least ten times. CDR3 in DNA: TGTGCCAGCTCACCGGGACGGGGGTTCGTGAATGAGCAGTTCTTC. Residues: CASSPGRGFVNEQFF. The V gene is TRBV18, the J gene TRBJ2-1, with a weak D call TRBD2 (6 bases). V was trimmed by 3 bases and J by 7 bases, leaving 16 bases between them. The CDR3 is made up of 15 amino acids. Germline CDR1 reads KGHSH; CDR2 reads LQKENI.

Only a few counts were recorded for this clone. CDR3 sequence (DNA): TGTGCCAGCAGCTTGGGCTCGGGACTAGCGACTCGAGACACAGATACGCAGTATTTT. Translating gives CASSLGSGLATRDTDTQYF. J is TRBJ2-3 and V is TRBV5-4, with TRBD2 identical over 10 bases. Germline V CDR1 and CDR2: SGHNT, YYREEE (reference sequence). Germline trimming cut 0 bases from V and 2 bases from J; bases unmatched to any gene: 12. The CDR3 has 19 residues.

V usage is TRBV27 and J usage is TRBJ2-4, with D perhaps matching TRBD1 (6 bases). Germline V gene sequence: CDR1 MNHEY, CDR2 SMNVEV (reference sequence). V shed 8 bases and J shed 7 bases, with 15 bases lying between them. CDR3 length: 13 amino acids. This CDR3 reads CASSQGRSNIQYF. CDR3 nucleotides: TGTGCCAGCTCACAGGGAAGGAGTAACATTCAGTACTTC.

The chain links TRBV19 to TRBJ2-2; 7 nucleotides match TRBD2. The CDR3 runs to 18 residues. V gave up 1 base and J gave up 2 bases; unmatched junction bases: 10. Germline V gene data show CDR1 as LNHDA and CDR2 as SQIVND (reference sequence). The CDR3 is CASSIAGGPPFNTGELFF. The CDR3 coding sequence is TGTGCCAGTAGTATAGCGGGAGGCCCCCCCTTCAACACCGGGGAGCTGTTTTTT. Drawing the rest from reference TRBV19 and TRBJ2-2, the complete variable domain is DGGITQSPKYLFRKEGQNVTLSCEQNLNHDAMYWYRQDPGQGLRLIYYSQIVNDFQKGDIAEGYSVSREKKESFPLTVTSAQKNPTAFYLCASSIAGGPPFNTGELFFGEGSRLTVL.

This clone was recorded a few times. The chain has TRBV2 and TRBJ2-3; D not resolved. Germline assignment: CDR1 SNHLY and CDR2 FYNNEI. Trimming pared 3 bases from V and 4 bases from J, leaving 8 bases between. This CDR3 spans 13 amino acids. The CDR3 protein is CASSDQWADTQYF. The DNA for the CDR3 is TGTGCCAGCAGTGATCAGTGGGCAGATACGCAGTATTTT.

Points on this clone: This likely stems from a read error, as it lies one base from a far larger clone. The chain carries TRBV25-1 and TRBJ1-3; TRBD1 might be the D (5 bases). Germline V gives CDR1 MGHDK, CDR2 SYGVNS. Trimming removed 2 bases at V and 4 bases at J, with 9 bases between. This CDR3 is 14 amino acids long. The CDR3 is CASSEVGAGNTIYF. The CDR3 nucleotides are TGTGCCAGCAGTGAAGTAGGGGCAGGAAACACCATATATTTT.

The chain combines TRBV30 with TRBJ2-3; the D gene could be TRBD1 or TRBD2 (5 bases each). CDR3 length: 15 amino acids. V lost 2 bases, J lost 3 bases, and 15 bases lay in between. Germline loops: CDR1 GTSNPN, CDR2 SVGIG (reference sequence). In DNA, the CDR3 is TGTGCCTGGAGTCCGAGCGGACAATTGACAGATACGCAGTATTTT. Protein sequence: CAWSPSGQLTDTQYF.

This clone occurred a few times. The rearrangement joins TRBV29-1 to TRBJ2-1, with 9 bases fitting TRBD2. This CDR3 has 16 residues. Germline assignment: CDR1 SQVTM and CDR2 ANQGSEA. V lost 6 bases and J lost 2; bases outside the gene matches: 11. The DNA of the CDR3 is TGCAGCGTGGGGGGGGCCGCTAGCGGGACCTACAATGAGCAGTTCTTC. It yields the protein CSVGGAASGTYNEQFF.

The rearrangement links TRBV6-6 to TRBJ2-7; 7 positions agree with TRBD1. Germline loops: CDR1 MNHNY, CDR2 SVGAGI (reference sequence). The CDR3 is 13 amino acids. The V segment lost 5 bases and the J segment 4 bases; nucleotides outside the gene matches: 5. The CDR3, as DNA: TGTGCCAGCAGTGAGGGACAGTTATACGAGCAGTACTTC. This codes for CASSEGQLYEQYF.

V usage is TRBV27 and J usage is TRBJ1-2; D is unclear. The V end lost 9 bases, the J end lost 8 bases, and 19 bases lay between the germline ends. Per germline, CDR1 MNHEY and CDR2 SMNVEV (reference sequence). The CDR3 is made up of 13 amino acids. The DNA of the CDR3 is TGTGCCAGTACGTCTGGGAGGGCTGGCGGCTACACCTTC. It codes for CASTSGRAGGYTF.

V and J are TRBV29-1 and TRBJ1-1; D not resolved. V lost 7 bases and J 1 base, leaving 13 bases between the germline ends. Germline values: CDR1 SQVTM, CDR2 ANQGSEA. The CDR3 has 13 amino acids. In DNA form, the CDR3 reads TGCAGCGGCGCCGGGCCCAGGAACACTGAAGCTTTCTTT. It specifies CSGAGPRNTEAFF.

The J gene is TRBJ1-2, the V gene TRBV7-8, with 9 bases that match TRBD1. CDR3 size: 13 residues. The germline gives CDR1 SGHVS, CDR2 FQNEAQ. After removal of 4 bases from V and 6 bases from J, the junction contained 3 bases not matched to a gene. CDR3 nucleotides: TGTGCCAGCAGCTCACGACAGGGGGATGGCTACACCTTC. It codes for CASSSRQGDGYTF. Together with reference TRBV7-8 and TRBJ1-2, the CDR3 gives the full variable domain: GAGVSQSPRYKVAKRGQDVALRCDPISGHVSLFWYQQALGQGPEFLTYFQNEAQLDKSGLPSDRFFAERPEGSVSTLKIQRTQQEDSAVYLCASSSRQGDGYTFGSGTRLTVV.

The rearrangement uses TRBV28 and TRBJ2-1, with 8 positions matching TRBD2. The germline V gene encodes CDR1 MDHEN and CDR2 SYDVKM. Trimming removed 4 bases from V and 7 bases from J; junction bases left unmatched: 12. The CDR3 extends over 16 amino acids. The CDR3 is CASSSSGSDSWNEQFF. The CDR3 bases are TGTGCCAGCAGTTCCAGCGGGAGTGATTCGTGGAATGAGCAGTTCTTC.

The chain links TRBV29-1 to TRBJ2-7; D possibly corresponds to TRBD1 (7 bases). V gave up 6 bases and J gave up 6 bases, with 15 bases separating them. The CDR3 spans 12 residues. Germline loops: CDR1 SQVTM, CDR2 ANQGSEA. The DNA of the CDR3 is TGCAGCGTCAGGGGGGACTTGGGCGAGCAGTACTTC. Translated, it gives CSVRGDLGEQYF.

This clone was detected a few times. V and J are TRBV11-2 and TRBJ1-1, with 7 positions matching TRBD1. Germline trimming cut 4 bases from V and 1 base from J; bases unmatched to any gene: 6. CDR3 length: 15 residues. The germline V gene encodes CDR1 SGHAT and CDR2 FQNNGV. The CDR3 nucleotides are TGTGCCAGCAGCTCAACCCGACAGGGGAACACTGAAGCTTTCTTT. Its translation: CASSSTRQGNTEAFF.

On this clone itself: Within the sample, other DNA sequences also encode this same CDR3. This rearrangement joins TRBV2 to TRBJ2-7; D uncertain. Germline CDR1 reads SNHLY; CDR2 reads FYNNEI. Trimming shortened V by 4 bases and J by 3 bases, and 4 bases separated the two germline ends. This CDR3 spans 11 amino acids. In DNA, the CDR3 is TGTGCCAGCAGTGTAGGCTACGAGCAGTACTTC. Translating it yields CASSVGYEQYF. Full variable domain (rest looked up from reference TRBV2 and TRBJ2-7): EPEVTQTPSHQVTQMGQEVILRCVPISNHLYFYWYRQILGQKVEFLVSFYNNEISEKSEIFDDQFSVERPDGSNFTLKIRSTKLEDSAMYFCASSVGYEQYFGPGTRLTVT.

The rearrangement links TRBV4-1 to TRBJ2-7; 9 bases fit TRBD2. Germline CDR1 and CDR2: MGHRA and YSYEKL. The CDR3 is made up of 19 amino acids. V lost 1 base and J lost 3; bases outside the gene matches: 16. CDR3 amino acids: CASSQAVSVSLAGFYEQYF. CDR3 bases: TGCGCCAGCAGCCAAGCGGTCTCGGTTAGCCTAGCGGGATTCTACGAGCAGTACTTC.

The V call is TRBV28, the J call TRBJ2-7, with 10 positions matching TRBD2. CDR1 and CDR2 (germline): MDHEN, SYDVKM. V shed 3 bases, J shed 6 bases, and the junction held 5 bases outside the gene matches. The CDR3 runs 14 residues. The CDR3 loop is CASSLSGRAGEQYF. The CDR3 DNA reads as TGTGCCAGCAGTTTGAGCGGGAGGGCCGGCGAGCAGTACTTC.

This sequence joins TRBV5-6 and TRBJ2-5; D is unresolved. There are 13 residues in the CDR3. Germline CDR1 is SGHDT and CDR2 is YYEEEE. Trimming pared 9 bases from V and 2 bases from J, leaving 14 bases between. The CDR3 DNA is TGTGCCACCCTTTTATGGAATCAAGAGACCCAGTACTTC. This translates into CATLLWNQETQYF.

This chain joins TRBV9 and TRBJ2-6; a weak D match, TRBD1 (5 bases). V was trimmed by 3 bases and J by 4 bases, leaving 14 bases between them. Germline V lookup: CDR1 SGDLS, CDR2 YYNGEE. This CDR3 has 16 residues. The CDR3 is CASSALPGSGANVLTF. As DNA, the CDR3 is TGTGCCAGCAGCGCATTACCAGGGTCGGGGGCCAACGTCCTGACTTTC. The full variable domain, its missing parts supplied by reference TRBV9 and TRBJ2-6, is DSGVTQTPKHLITATGQRVTLRCSPRSGDLSVYWYQQSLDQGLQFLIQYYNGEERAKGNILERFSAQQFPDLHSELNLSSLELGDSALYFCASSALPGSGANVLTFGAGSRLTVL.

The chain joins TRBV15 to TRBJ2-7; 13 bases match TRBD2. V was clipped by 3 bases and J by 0 bases; unmatched bases: 5. CDR3 length: 17 amino acids. CDR1 and CDR2 (germline): LNHNV, YYDKDF (reference sequence). The CDR3 sequence: CATSSPGTSGISYEQYF. In nucleotides, the CDR3 is TGTGCCACCAGCAGTCCCGGGACTAGCGGGATCTCCTACGAGCAGTACTTC.

This clone was seen only once. The chain links TRBV2 to TRBJ2-7; D is undetermined. Trimming pared 4 bases from V and 0 bases from J, leaving 10 bases between. Per the germline V gene, CDR1 is SNHLY and CDR2 is FYNNEI. The CDR3 totals 14 residues. This CDR3 reads CASSGLNTSYEQYF. In DNA form, the CDR3 reads TGTGCCAGCAGTGGTCTGAATACCTCCTACGAGCAGTACTTC. Combining the CDR3 with reference TRBV2 and TRBJ2-7 gives the whole variable domain EPEVTQTPSHQVTQMGQEVILRCVPISNHLYFYWYRQILGQKVEFLVSFYNNEISEKSEIFDDQFSVERPDGSNFTLKIRSTKLEDSAMYFCASSGLNTSYEQYFGPGTRLTVT.

The rearrangement uses TRBV5-1 and TRBJ2-7, with D maybe TRBD1 (5 bases). The germline CDR1 and CDR2 sequences are SGHRS and YFSETQ. V was cut by 1 base and J by 6 bases, with 11 bases left in between. The CDR3 consists of 13 residues. The CDR3 spells CASSLTGSGEQYF. CDR3 DNA sequence: TGCGCCAGCAGCTTGACAGGTTCTGGCGAGCAGTACTTC.

Points on this clone: This sample includes further DNA sequences coding for the same CDR3. The V gene is TRBV7-8, the J gene TRBJ2-5; D unresolved. This CDR3 is built from 13 residues. V lost 4 bases, J lost 5 bases, and 11 bases lay in between. Germline CDR1 reads SGHVS; CDR2 reads FQNEAQ. This CDR3 is CASSSRVGETQYF. The CDR3 coding sequence is TGTGCCAGCAGCTCCAGAGTGGGGGAGACCCAGTACTTC. The full variable domain, in which reference TRBV7-8 and TRBJ2-5 provide the parts outside the CDR3, is GAGVSQSPRYKVAKRGQDVALRCDPISGHVSLFWYQQALGQGPEFLTYFQNEAQLDKSGLPSDRFFAERPEGSVSTLKIQRTQQEDSAVYLCASSSRVGETQYFGPGTRLLVL.

A note on this clone: Distinct nucleotide sequences in the sample also encode this CDR3. This chain uses TRBV7-2 with TRBJ1-5; the D is unclear. The CDR3 covers 15 residues. Between the trimmed V and J ends, which lost 1 base and 1 base, there was a span of 8 bases. CDR1 is SGHTA, CDR2 FQGNSA, per germline. This CDR3 reads CASSLVSRSNQPQHF. Here the CDR3 DNA reads TGTGCCAGCAGCTTAGTCAGTCGGAGCAATCAGCCCCAGCATTTT.

The V and J genes are TRBV4-3 and TRBJ2-3; D possibly corresponds to TRBD1 (5 bases). The CDR3 contains 15 residues. The germline gives CDR1 LGHNA, CDR2 YSLEER. The V gene lost 1 base and the J gene lost 0 bases, with 8 bases spanning the gap. The CDR3 loop is CASSQAAGSTDTQYF. The CDR3 region has the DNA TGCGCCAGCAGCCAAGCGGCAGGGAGCACAGATACGCAGTATTTT.

The chain carries TRBV19 and TRBJ2-7; TRBD1 matches 9 bases. Unmatched junction bases numbered 9, after V lost 9 bases and J lost 3 bases. CDR1 and CDR2 (germline): LNHDA, SQIVND (reference sequence). This CDR3 is built from 14 residues. Here the CDR3 reads CASSEQTGGYEQYF. Written as DNA, the CDR3 is TGTGCCAGCAGCGAACAGACAGGGGGCTACGAGCAGTACTTC. Drawing the rest from reference TRBV19 and TRBJ2-7, the complete variable domain is DGGITQSPKYLFRKEGQNVTLSCEQNLNHDAMYWYRQDPGQGLRLIYYSQIVNDFQKGDIAEGYSVSREKKESFPLTVTSAQKNPTAFYLCASSEQTGGYEQYFGPGTRLTVT.

V and J are TRBV30 and TRBJ2-7, with D perhaps TRBD2 (6 bases). Germline V gene sequence: CDR1 GTSNPN, CDR2 SVGIG (reference sequence). Trimming pared 0 bases from V and 9 bases from J, leaving 18 bases between. The CDR3 totals 14 residues. CDR3 sequence: CAWSVGGPFLGQYF. CDR3 DNA sequence: TGTGCCTGGAGTGTCGGGGGTCCATTCCTCGGGCAGTACTTC.

The chain carries TRBV5-8 and TRBJ2-7; D may be TRBD1 (6 bases). Trimming took off 9 bases at V and 1 base at J, with 17 bases between the two ends. The germline V gene encodes CDR1 SGHTS and CDR2 YDEGEE. The length of the CDR3 is 14 residues. DNA for the CDR3: TGTGCCAACAGTATGGGGGCACCATCCTACGAGCAGTACTTC. Amino acids: CANSMGAPSYEQYF.